One T cell receptor (beta chain) is described in this entry. Its antigen is still unknown. The data are from a study of chemoradiotherapy in HPV16-positive cancers. The data were produced by immunoSEQ multiplex PCR, yet TCRdb's version contains in-frame clones alone and is incomplete. The data show under 8,000 clones, under 85% seen once. The study's findings and limits: For HPV16-positive patients, expanding HPV-responsive T cells associated with longer recurrence-free survival. During treatment, candidate HPV-specific clones and E7-related motifs expanded in tumor. Only two HPV16-positive patients supplied the functional HPV-specificity definition.

Per the germline V gene, CDR1 is KGHSH and CDR2 is LQKENI. This CDR3 is 13 amino acids long. V shed 4 bases and J shed 2 bases, with 8 bases lying between them. The sequences come from tumor tissue, collected from a patient who underwent chemoradiotherapy. The clonotype comes from a human donor with HPV-associated anogenital cancer. The J gene is TRBJ1-1, the V gene TRBV18; D not certain. The CDR3 protein is CASSRGVNTEAFF. For the CDR3, the DNA is TGTGCCAGCTCACGTGGGGTAAACACTGAAGCTTTCTTT.